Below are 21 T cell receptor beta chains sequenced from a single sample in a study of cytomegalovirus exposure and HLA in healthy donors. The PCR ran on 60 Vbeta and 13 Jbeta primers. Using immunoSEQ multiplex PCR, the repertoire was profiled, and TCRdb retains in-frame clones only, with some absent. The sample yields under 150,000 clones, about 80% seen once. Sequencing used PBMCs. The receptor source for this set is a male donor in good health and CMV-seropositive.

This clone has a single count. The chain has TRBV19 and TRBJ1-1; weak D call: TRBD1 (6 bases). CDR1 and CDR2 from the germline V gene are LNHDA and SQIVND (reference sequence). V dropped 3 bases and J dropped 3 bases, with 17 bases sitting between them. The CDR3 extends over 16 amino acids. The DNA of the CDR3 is TGTGCCAGTAGTATTATATACACCACAGGGTACACTGAAGCTTTCTTT. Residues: CASSIIYTTGYTEAFF. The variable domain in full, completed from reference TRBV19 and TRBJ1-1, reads DGGITQSPKYLFRKEGQNVTLSCEQNLNHDAMYWYRQDPGQGLRLIYYSQIVNDFQKGDIAEGYSVSREKKESFPLTVTSAQKNPTAFYLCASSIIYTTGYTEAFFGQGTRLTVV.

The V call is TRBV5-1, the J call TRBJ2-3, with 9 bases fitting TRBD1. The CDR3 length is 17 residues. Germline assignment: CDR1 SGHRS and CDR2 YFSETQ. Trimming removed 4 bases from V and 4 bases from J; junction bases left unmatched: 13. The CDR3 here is CASSPGTGPDLADTQYF. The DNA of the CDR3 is TGCGCCAGCAGCCCCGGGACAGGGCCCGATCTCGCAGATACGCAGTATTTT.

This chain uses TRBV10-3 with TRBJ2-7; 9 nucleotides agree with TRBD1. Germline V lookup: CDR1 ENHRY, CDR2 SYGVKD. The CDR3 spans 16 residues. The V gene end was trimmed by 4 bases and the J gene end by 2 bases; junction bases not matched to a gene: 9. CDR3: CAISAPEGTGTYEQYF. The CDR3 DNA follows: TGTGCCATCAGTGCACCTGAGGGGACAGGGACCTACGAGCAGTACTTC.

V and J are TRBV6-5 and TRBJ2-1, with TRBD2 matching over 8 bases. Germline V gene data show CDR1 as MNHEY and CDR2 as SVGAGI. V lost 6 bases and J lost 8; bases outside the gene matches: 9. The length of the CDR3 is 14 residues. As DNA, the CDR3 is TGTGCCAGCAGCCCCGGGACTAGAGGGCATGAGCAGTTCTTC. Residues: CASSPGTRGHEQFF.

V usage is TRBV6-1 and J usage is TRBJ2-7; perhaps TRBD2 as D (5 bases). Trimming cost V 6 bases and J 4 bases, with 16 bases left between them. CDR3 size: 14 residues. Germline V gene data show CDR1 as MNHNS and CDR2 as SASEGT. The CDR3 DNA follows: TGTGCCAGCAGCCCTTCGCGGGTCGCGTACGAGCAGTACTTC. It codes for CASSPSRVAYEQYF.

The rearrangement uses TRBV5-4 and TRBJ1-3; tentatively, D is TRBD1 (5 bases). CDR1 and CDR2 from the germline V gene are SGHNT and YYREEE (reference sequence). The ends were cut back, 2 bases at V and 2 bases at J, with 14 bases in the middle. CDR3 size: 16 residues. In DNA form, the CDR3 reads TGTGCCAGCAGCTTAATCGGGGGAGGCACTGGAAACACCATATATTTT. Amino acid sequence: CASSLIGGGTGNTIYF.

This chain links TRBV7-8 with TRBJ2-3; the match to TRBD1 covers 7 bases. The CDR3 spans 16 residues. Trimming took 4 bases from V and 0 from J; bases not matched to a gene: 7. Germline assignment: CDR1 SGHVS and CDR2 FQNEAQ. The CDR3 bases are TGTGCCAGCAGCTCCACGGGGACAGCTAGCACAGATACGCAGTATTTT. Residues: CASSSTGTASTDTQYF.

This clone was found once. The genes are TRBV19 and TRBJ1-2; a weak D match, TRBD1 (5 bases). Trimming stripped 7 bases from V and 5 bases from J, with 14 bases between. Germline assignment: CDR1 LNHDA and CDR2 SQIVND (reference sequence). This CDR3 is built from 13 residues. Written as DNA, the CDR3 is TGTGCCAGTATGGAGGGGAGAGGGTATGGCTACACCTTC. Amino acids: CASMEGRGYGYTF.

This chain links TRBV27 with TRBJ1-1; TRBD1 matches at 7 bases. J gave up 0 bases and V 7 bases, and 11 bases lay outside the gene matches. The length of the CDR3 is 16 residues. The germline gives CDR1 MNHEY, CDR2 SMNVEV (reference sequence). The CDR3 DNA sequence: TGTGCCAGCAAGGAGACAGGGCTTAGGTTGAACACTGAAGCTTTCTTT. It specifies CASKETGLRLNTEAFF.

The CDR3 sequence: CASSFNPGSDIQYF. In DNA form, the CDR3 reads TGTGCCAGCAGTTTTAACCCCGGGTCGGACATTCAGTACTTC. This chain links TRBV28 with TRBJ2-4; D remains unclear. CDR3 size: 14 residues. The V gene lost 3 bases and the J gene lost 8 bases, with 14 bases spanning the gap. Germline-derived CDR1 and CDR2 are MDHEN and SYDVKM.

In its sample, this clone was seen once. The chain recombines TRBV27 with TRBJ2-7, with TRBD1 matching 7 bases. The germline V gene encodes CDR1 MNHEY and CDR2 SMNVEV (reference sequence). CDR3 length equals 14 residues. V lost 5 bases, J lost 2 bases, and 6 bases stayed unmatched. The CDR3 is CASSPVTGPYEQYF. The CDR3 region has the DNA TGTGCCAGCAGTCCGGTGACAGGGCCCTACGAGCAGTACTTC.

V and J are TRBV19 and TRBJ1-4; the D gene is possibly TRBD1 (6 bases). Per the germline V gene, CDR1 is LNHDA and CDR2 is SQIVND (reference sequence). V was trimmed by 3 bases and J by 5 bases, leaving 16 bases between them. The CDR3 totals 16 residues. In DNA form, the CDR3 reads TGTGCCAGTAGTATGGGGGCAGCGCCTACCAATGAAAAACTGTTTTTT. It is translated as CASSMGAAPTNEKLFF.

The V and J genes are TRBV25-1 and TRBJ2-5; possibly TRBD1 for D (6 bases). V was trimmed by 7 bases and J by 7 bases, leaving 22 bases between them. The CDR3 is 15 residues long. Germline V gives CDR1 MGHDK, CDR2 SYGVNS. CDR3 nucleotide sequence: TGTGCCAGCACGGACAGCCGGAACTCAAGAGGGACCCAGTACTTC. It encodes CASTDSRNSRGTQYF.

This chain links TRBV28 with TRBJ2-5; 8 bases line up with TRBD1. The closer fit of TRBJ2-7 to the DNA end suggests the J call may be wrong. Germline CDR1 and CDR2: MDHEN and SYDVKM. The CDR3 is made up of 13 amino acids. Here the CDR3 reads CASSWGQAYEQYF. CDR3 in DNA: TGTGCCAGCAGCTGGGGACAGGCCTACGAGCAGTACTTC.

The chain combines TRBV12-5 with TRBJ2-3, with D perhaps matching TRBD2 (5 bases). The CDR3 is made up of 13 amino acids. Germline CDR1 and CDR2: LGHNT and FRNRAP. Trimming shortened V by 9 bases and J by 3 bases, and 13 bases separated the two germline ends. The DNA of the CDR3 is TGTGCTAGGGGATTGACGGGGACAGATACGCAGTATTTT. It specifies CARGLTGTDTQYF.

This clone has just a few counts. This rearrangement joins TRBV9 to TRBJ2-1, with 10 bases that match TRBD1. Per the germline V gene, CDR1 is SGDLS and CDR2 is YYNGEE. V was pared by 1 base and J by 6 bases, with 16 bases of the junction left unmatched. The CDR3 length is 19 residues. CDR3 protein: CASSVRGGGRGTGVNEQFF. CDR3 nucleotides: TGTGCCAGCAGCGTAAGGGGAGGGGGGCGCGGGACAGGGGTCAATGAGCAGTTCTTC.

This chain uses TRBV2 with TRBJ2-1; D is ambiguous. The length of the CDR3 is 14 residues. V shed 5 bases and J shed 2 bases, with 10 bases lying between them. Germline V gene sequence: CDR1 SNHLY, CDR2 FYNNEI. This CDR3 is CASSYGLAYNEQFF. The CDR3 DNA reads TGTGCCAGCAGTTATGGTTTAGCCTACAATGAGCAGTTCTTC.

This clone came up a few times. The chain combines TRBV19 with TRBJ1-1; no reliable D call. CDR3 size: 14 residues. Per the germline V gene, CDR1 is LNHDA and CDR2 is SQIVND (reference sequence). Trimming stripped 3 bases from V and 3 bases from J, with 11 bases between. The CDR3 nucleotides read TGTGCCAGTAGTATTGGCAGGCGAGACACTGAAGCTTTCTTT. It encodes CASSIGRRDTEAFF.

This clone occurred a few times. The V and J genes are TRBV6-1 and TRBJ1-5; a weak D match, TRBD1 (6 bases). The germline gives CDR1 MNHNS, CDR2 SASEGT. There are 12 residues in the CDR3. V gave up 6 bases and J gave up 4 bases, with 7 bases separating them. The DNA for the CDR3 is TGTGCCAGCAGAAGGGGGAATCAGCCCCAGCATTTT. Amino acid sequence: CASRRGNQPQHF.

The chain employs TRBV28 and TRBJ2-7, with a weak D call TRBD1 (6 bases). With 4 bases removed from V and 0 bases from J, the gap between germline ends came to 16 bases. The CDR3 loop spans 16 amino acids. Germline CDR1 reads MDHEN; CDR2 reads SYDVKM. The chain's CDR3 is CASSSLGGRASYEQYF. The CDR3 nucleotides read TGTGCCAGCAGTTCCCTAGGGGGACGGGCCTCCTACGAGCAGTACTTC.

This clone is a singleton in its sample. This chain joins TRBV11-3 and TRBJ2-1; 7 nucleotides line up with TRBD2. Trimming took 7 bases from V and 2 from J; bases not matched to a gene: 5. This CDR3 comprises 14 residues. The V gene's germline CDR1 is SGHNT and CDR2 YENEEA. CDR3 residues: CASTPGGPYNEQFF. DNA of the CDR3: TGTGCCAGCACCCCGGGGGGACCCTACAATGAGCAGTTCTTC.